The 20 T cell receptor beta chains below were found in one sample sequenced in a study of tumor-infiltrating lymphocytes in primary liver carcinoma. Total RNA (roughly 550 ng) served as template for TCR beta cDNA synthesis primed by a constant-region primer. The TCR beta library was amplified through three nested multiplex PCR rounds in a modified ARM-PCR procedure. For approximately 11 cycles apiece, the opening two PCR rounds ran with TRBV1-TRBV30 forward primers and a C-beta reverse primer. TCRdb reprocessed the multiplex PCR reads via MiXCR and lists one record per CDR3 protein. The sample carries roughly 330,000 distinct CDR3 sequences, less than 70% recorded once. Germline DNA was extracted alongside blood RNA, which was obtained from unsorted whole blood. The sequencing sample was made of peripheral blood. Receptors originate from a man aged 40-50 years with primary liver carcinoma and hepatitis B virus infection.

Of note for this clonotype: This may be a read error, as it is one base from a much larger clone. V usage is TRBV6-5 and J usage is TRBJ2-3, with D uncertain. The CDR3 runs to 18 residues. The V gene lost 4 bases and the J gene lost 3 bases, with 23 bases spanning the gap. Per germline, CDR1 MNHEY and CDR2 SVGAGI. CDR3 in DNA: TGTGCCAGCAGTTTCTCGGTGACTCGACGCCCCGAGACAGATACGCAGTATTTT. This sequence encodes CASSFSVTRRPETDTQYF.

Notes on this clonotype: A junction end diverges from the germline sequence, so it may reflect a read error. The chain carries TRBV29-1 and TRBJ2-7; tentatively, D is TRBD2 (6 bases). CDR1 SQVTM and CDR2 ANQGSEA come from the germline V gene. The CDR3 loop spans 15 amino acids. Here the CDR3 reads CSLEYAGRETYEQYF. CDR3 DNA sequence: TGCAGCCTTGAATATGCAGGACGGGAGACCTACGAGCAGTACTTC.

The chain employs TRBV28 and TRBJ1-2; 7 nucleotides line up with TRBD1. The CDR3 length is 18 residues. J gave up 3 bases and V 7 bases, and 20 bases lay outside the gene matches. Germline-derived CDR1 and CDR2 are MDHEN and SYDVKM. In DNA, the CDR3 is TGTGCCAGCAATTCACCGGATTCCAGGGGGATTCGGCACTATGGCTACACCTTC. This sequence encodes CASNSPDSRGIRHYGYTF.

With respect to this clonotype: The junction does not match germline at one end; this may be a read error. This chain uses TRBV11-2 with TRBJ2-5, with 8 nucleotides matching TRBD2. This CDR3 region has 15 residues. Per germline, CDR1 SGHAT and CDR2 FQNNGV. CDR3 protein: CVSSFGSSGGEAQYF. The CDR3 region has the DNA TGTGTCAGCAGCTTCGGCAGCAGCGGGGGAGAGGCCCAGTACTTC.

About this clonotype: In this CDR3 the conserved last residue, phenylalanine or tryptophan, is missing, so a read error is likely. The genes are TRBV10-3 and TRBJ2-5; D is possibly TRBD2 (5 bases). With 7 bases removed from V and 7 bases from J, the gap between germline ends came to 13 bases. In germline, CDR1 is ENHRY, CDR2 SYGVKD. The CDR3 has 12 amino acids. CDR3 sequence reads: CAIIEGWGTQYS. The CDR3 DNA reads as TGTGCCATCATAGAGGGTTGGGGGACCCAGTACTCC.

V is TRBV11-2 and J is TRBJ2-7; D call uncertain. Trimming shortened V by 9 bases and J by 0 bases, and 21 bases separated the two germline ends. The V gene's germline CDR1 is SGHAT and CDR2 FQNNGV. The CDR3 totals 16 residues. The CDR3 spells CASSPRRADLSYEQYF. In DNA, the CDR3 is TGTGCCAGTAGCCCGCGTAGGGCCGACCTCTCCTACGAGCAGTACTTC. Using reference TRBV11-2 and TRBJ2-7 for the parts outside the CDR3, the full variable domain is EAGVAQSPRYKIIEKRQSVAFWCNPISGHATLYWYQQILGQGPKLLIQFQNNGVVDDSQLPKDRFSAERLKGVDSTLKIQPAKLEDSAVYLCASSPRRADLSYEQYFGPGTRLTVT.

This clonotype appeared many times. V gene TRBV6-1 combines with J gene TRBJ2-6; D unclear. V lost 7 bases and J lost 0, with 16 bases in between. The CDR3 spans 17 residues. Germline CDR1 is MNHNS and CDR2 is SASEGT. CDR3 in amino acids: CASTKEHPSSGANVLTF. The DNA of the CDR3 is TGTGCCAGCACCAAAGAGCACCCGAGCTCTGGGGCCAACGTCCTGACTTTC.

Of note for this clonotype: Germline and junction disagree at one end, which may indicate a read error. The genes are TRBV12-3 or TRBV12-4 and TRBJ1-1; D is uncertain. The CDR3 is made up of 10 amino acids. The CDR3 sequence: CTSSATEAFF. CDR3 sequence (DNA): TGTACCAGCTCCGCGACTGAAGCCTTCTTT.

Of note for this clonotype: This CDR3 is missing its conserved last phenylalanine or tryptophan, likely due to a read error. This chain uses TRBV11-2 with TRBJ2-2, with a weak D call TRBD1 (5 bases). In germline, CDR1 is SGHAT, CDR2 FQNNGV. Trimming took 1 base from V and 9 from J, leaving 9 bases between them. The CDR3 spans 13 residues. The CDR3 loop reads CASSLAGPRELFL. The CDR3 coding sequence is TGTGCCAGCAGCTTAGCAGGGCCCCGGGAGCTGTTTCTT.

In the case of this clonotype: A single base separates this from a much larger clone, so it may be a read error. The V and J genes are TRBV6-1 and TRBJ2-2; D gene uncertain. V was cut by 11 bases and J by 2 bases, with 21 bases left in between. The CDR3 covers 16 residues. The germline CDR1 and CDR2 sequences are MNHNS and SASEGT. The CDR3 region is CASQQGAAFNTGELFF. CDR3 bases: TGTGCCTCGCAGCAAGGCGCAGCTTTTAACACCGGGGAGCTGTTTTTT.

On this clonotype itself: Lacking the conserved final phenylalanine or tryptophan, this CDR3 likely reflects a read error. The genes are TRBV6-5 and TRBJ2-7; 10 bases line up with TRBD1. The V gene end was trimmed by 6 bases and the J gene end by 4 bases; junction bases not matched to a gene: 6. There are 14 residues in the CDR3. Germline CDR1 MNHEY, CDR2 SVGAGI. The CDR3 region is CASSGDRGPYEQYY. CDR3 DNA sequence: TGTGCCAGCAGCGGGGACAGGGGTCCATACGAGCAGTACTAT.

This clonotype was seen ten or more times. The chain links TRBV6-5 to TRBJ1-1; no clear D gene. Between the trimmed V and J ends, which lost 5 bases and 3 bases, there was a span of 10 bases. Germline values: CDR1 MNHEY, CDR2 SVGAGI. The CDR3 has 13 amino acids. CDR3 sequence: CASSLQRDTEAFF. CDR3 DNA sequence: TGTGCCAGCAGTCTACAGCGGGACACTGAAGCTTTCTTT.

The table lists this clonotype with a few counts. V and J are TRBV28 and TRBJ2-2; no clear D. The germline V and J ends were trimmed by 2 bases and 3 bases, with 10 bases remaining between them. The V gene's germline CDR1 is MDHEN and CDR2 SYDVKM. CDR3 length: 15 residues. CDR3 coding DNA: TGTGCCAGCAGTTTAAATAACGGACACACCGGGGAGCTGTTTTTT. Translation gives CASSLNNGHTGELFF.

As regards this clonotype: A much larger clone differs from this one at a single base, so this may be a read error. V gene TRBV6-1 combines with J gene TRBJ2-5, with D hard to call. CDR1 is MNHNS, CDR2 SASEGT, per germline. V lost 4 bases to trimming and J lost 7 bases, with 13 bases between them. The CDR3 totals 13 residues. The CDR3 DNA is TGTGCCAGCAGTGCAGTGATTCACGGGACCCAGTACTTC. Protein: CASSAVIHGTQYF.

A few counts support this clonotype. The chain couples TRBV18 to TRBJ2-3, with 9 nucleotides matching TRBD1. The V and J ends lost 2 bases and 6 bases, in that order; junction bases with no gene match: 6. The CDR3 loop spans 15 amino acids. Germline loops: CDR1 KGHSH, CDR2 LQKENI. The chain's CDR3 is CASSPGDRDYDTQYF. Here the CDR3 DNA reads TGTGCCAGCTCACCAGGGGACAGGGATTACGATACGCAGTATTTT.

A few counts support this clonotype. The chain employs TRBV10-3 and TRBJ2-1, with D maybe TRBD2 (6 bases). Germline lookup yields CDR1 ENHRY and CDR2 SYGVKD. The CDR3 covers 14 residues. V lost 4 bases and J 7 bases, leaving 14 bases between the germline ends. The CDR3 nucleotides read TGTGCCATCAGTGCCCACCGGGAGAAGAATGAGCAGTTCTTC. Translation: CAISAHREKNEQFF.

For this clonotype: Because it lacks the conserved phenylalanine or tryptophan at the end, this CDR3 is likely a read error. The V gene is TRBV11-3, the J gene TRBJ1-1; D is undetermined. The germline V gene has CDR1 SGHNT and CDR2 YENEEA. Trimming removed 2 bases from V and 6 bases from J, with 10 bases in between. The CDR3 has 13 residues. CDR3 amino acids: CASSLNGGSEAFL. Written as DNA, the CDR3 is TGTGCCAGCAGCTTAAATGGAGGTTCTGAAGCTTTCCTT.

In its sample, this clonotype was seen a few times. The V gene is TRBV5-1, the J gene TRBJ2-7, with TRBD1 identical over 9 bases. Losses at the gene ends were 2 bases for V and 7 bases for J; bases not matched to a gene: 7. Germline assignment: CDR1 SGHRS and CDR2 YFSETQ. The CDR3 covers 14 residues. CDR3 loop: CASSFSTGGGEQYF. DNA of the CDR3: TGCGCCAGCAGCTTCTCGACAGGGGGAGGGGAGCAGTACTTC.

Concerning this clonotype itself: A read error may explain this, as a much larger clone is one base away. The chain links TRBV6-5 to TRBJ2-5; TRBD1 aligns across 7 bases. This CDR3 region has 14 residues. The germline CDR1 and CDR2 sequences are MNHEY and SVGAGI. V shed 7 bases and J 3 bases; nucleotides not matched to a gene: 8. The CDR3 protein is CASTNGQGEETQYF. The CDR3, as DNA: TGTGCCAGCACCAACGGGCAGGGGGAAGAGACCCAGTACTTC.

This clonotype was seen once. The germline gene is not matched at one end of the junction; a read error may be the cause. The chain carries TRBV6-6 and TRBJ1-5; TRBD1 matches 8 bases. From germline, CDR1 is MNHNY and CDR2 SVGAGI (reference sequence). The CDR3 covers 15 residues. DNA of the CDR3: TGCGCCAGCAACCTCTCGGGACAGGAAAGCCAGCCCCAGCATTTT. Amino acids: CASNLSGQESQPQHF.